This TCR beta chain was documented in a study of shared clonotypes between healthy human individuals. Study-wide points: Larger estimated richness was generally seen in naive subsets than in memory subsets. Generation probabilities were higher for clonotypes shared across all four sorted-subset donors than for unshared ones. Inspection by rarefaction showed sorted-subset sequencing to be incomplete despite large depth.

Authors' data handling: Junction-only immunoSEQ data arrived without quality scores, meaning filtering differed. Using immunoSEQ multiplex PCR, the repertoire was profiled, and TCRdb retains in-frame clones only, with some absent. The V and J calls and clone size are taken from that table; D and trimming were inferred from the DNA. The sample holds more than 2 million clones; roughly 95% are singletons and the top ten take around 1.7%. Naive CD8 populations comprised CD45RO-negative cells positively selected for CCR7, excluding terminally differentiated effector memory CD45RA+ cells. V was clipped by 3 bases and J by 2 bases, with 21 bases between them. Looked up from germline, CDR1 is SGHRS and CDR2 is YFSETQ. There are 18 residues in the CDR3. As regards this clone: Its antigen is undetermined.

Sequencing was done on a sample of naive CD8+ T cells from PBMCs. The sequence was obtained from a man between 18 and 29 years old in good health. Some clones in this sample may be carry-over from other donors' samples. The rearrangement joins TRBV5-1 to TRBJ1-5, with D unresolved. DNA of the CDR3: TGCGCCAGCAGCTCCCCAAATTGGAGGGCAGGTCGCAATCAGCCCCAGCATTTT. It codes for CASSSPNWRAGRNQPQHF.